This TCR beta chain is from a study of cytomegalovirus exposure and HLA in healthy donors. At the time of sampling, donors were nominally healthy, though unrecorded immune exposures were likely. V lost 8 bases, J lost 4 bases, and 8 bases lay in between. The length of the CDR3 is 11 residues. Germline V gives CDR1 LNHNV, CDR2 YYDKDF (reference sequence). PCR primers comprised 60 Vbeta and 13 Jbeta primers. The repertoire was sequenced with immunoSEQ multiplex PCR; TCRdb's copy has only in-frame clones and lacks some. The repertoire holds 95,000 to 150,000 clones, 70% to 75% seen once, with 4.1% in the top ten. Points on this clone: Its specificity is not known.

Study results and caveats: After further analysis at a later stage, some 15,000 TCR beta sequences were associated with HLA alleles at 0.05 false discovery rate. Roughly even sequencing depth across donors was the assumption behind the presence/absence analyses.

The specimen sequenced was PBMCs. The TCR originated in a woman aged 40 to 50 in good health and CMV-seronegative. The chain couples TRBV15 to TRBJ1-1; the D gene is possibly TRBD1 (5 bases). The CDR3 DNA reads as TGTGCCACCGGGCAGGGCACTGAAGCTTTCTTT. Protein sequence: CATGQGTEAFF.